The 8 T cell receptor beta chains below all came from one sample that was sequenced in a study of blood T cell repertoires in COVID-19. Libraries were prepared by immunoSEQ multiplex PCR; TCRdb keeps only in-frame clonotypes and omits some of them. The data contain 250,000 to 350,000 clones, about nine tenths of them singletons. Sequences were obtained from peripheral blood. These receptors originate from a man between 18 and 35 years old with active or convalescent COVID-19.

The chain joins TRBV14 to TRBJ2-1, with 9 positions matching TRBD2. The CDR3 extends over 14 amino acids. Trimming cost V 1 base and J 14 bases; bases outside gene matches: 9. In germline, CDR1 is SGHDN, CDR2 FVKESK. This CDR3 is CASSQGVAGVGKFF. The CDR3 DNA follows: TGTGCCAGCAGCCAAGGAGTAGCGGGAGTAGGCAAGTTCTTC. The whole variable domain, filled in from reference TRBV14 and TRBJ2-1, reads EAGVTQFPSHSVIEKGQTVTLRCDPISGHDNLYWYRRVMGKEIKFLLHFVKESKQDESGMPNNRFLAERTGGTYSTLKVQPAELEDSGVYFCASSQGVAGVGKFFGPGTRLTVL.

The V gene is TRBV18, the J gene TRBJ1-2; 8 bases fit TRBD1. This CDR3 comprises 20 residues. The V gene's germline CDR1 is KGHSH and CDR2 LQKENI. After removal of 3 bases from V and 1 base from J, the junction contained 19 bases not matched to a gene. The CDR3 spells CASSPFSSGTGATNNYGYTF. The DNA of the CDR3 is TGTGCCAGCTCACCGTTTTCGTCCGGGACAGGCGCGACCAATAACTATGGCTACACCTTC.

V is TRBV5-1 and J is TRBJ1-3; 7 bases fit TRBD1. V shed 4 bases and J 1 base; nucleotides not matched to a gene: 8. In germline, CDR1 is SGHRS, CDR2 YFSETQ. The length of the CDR3 is 16 residues. The CDR3 here is CASSLRQGRSGNTIYF. Here the CDR3 DNA reads TGCGCCAGCAGCCTGCGACAGGGCAGATCTGGAAACACCATATATTTT. Using reference TRBV5-1 and TRBJ1-3 for the parts outside the CDR3, the full variable domain is KAGVTQTPRYLIKTRGQQVTLSCSPISGHRSVSWYQQTPGQGLQFLFEYFSETQRNKGNFPGRFSGRQFSNSRSEMNVSTLELGDSALYLCASSLRQGRSGNTIYFGEGSWLTVV.

This clone was counted only a few times. The gene calls are TRBV15 and TRBJ1-3; 7 nucleotides match TRBD1. V gave up 0 bases and J gave up 0 bases; unmatched junction bases: 11. Germline values: CDR1 LNHNV, CDR2 YYDKDF (reference sequence). This CDR3 spans 19 amino acids. The CDR3 protein is CATSRDPPPGQHSGNTIYF. The CDR3, as DNA: TGTGCCACCAGCAGAGATCCCCCCCCGGGACAGCACTCTGGAAACACCATATATTTT.

This clone was detected only once. The chain couples TRBV9 to TRBJ2-3; 10 nucleotides align to TRBD2. J gave up 5 bases and V 0 bases, and 6 bases lay outside the gene matches. Germline values: CDR1 SGDLS, CDR2 YYNGEE. The CDR3 spans 16 residues. The CDR3 loop is CASSVGLAGVRDTQYF. The CDR3, as DNA: TGTGCCAGCAGCGTAGGTCTAGCGGGGGTTAGAGATACGCAGTATTTT. Filled out from reference TRBV9 and TRBJ2-3, the complete variable domain reads DSGVTQTPKHLITATGQRVTLRCSPRSGDLSVYWYQQSLDQGLQFLIQYYNGEERAKGNILERFSAQQFPDLHSELNLSSLELGDSALYFCASSVGLAGVRDTQYFGPGTRLTVL.

The chain joins TRBV9 to TRBJ2-5; the match to TRBD2 covers 9 bases. The CDR3 extends over 16 amino acids. Germline V lookup: CDR1 SGDLS, CDR2 YYNGEE. Unmatched junction bases numbered 5, after V lost 0 bases and J lost 2 bases. The CDR3 here is CASSVDGAGGQETQYF. Here the CDR3 DNA reads TGTGCCAGCAGCGTAGATGGAGCGGGAGGACAAGAGACCCAGTACTTC.

The chain has TRBV21-1 and TRBJ2-5; the D call TRBD1 from the table was never checked on the DNA. TRBV21-1 is noted as a pseudogene. CDR3 length: 15 amino acids. The CDR3 sequence: CASSKNGRGRETQYF. Written as DNA, the CDR3 is TGTGCCAGCAGCAAGAACGGCAGGGGAAGAGAGACCCAGTACTTC.

The genes are TRBV4-1 and TRBJ2-1; TRBD2 agrees at 11 bases. Trimming took 2 bases from V and 2 from J; bases not matched to a gene: 5. The CDR3 spans 17 residues. Germline V gene data show CDR1 as MGHRA and CDR2 as YSYEKL. Written as DNA, the CDR3 is TGCGCCAGCAGCCAATCTACTAGCGGGAGAACCTACAATGAGCAGTTCTTC. It encodes CASSQSTSGRTYNEQFF.